A selection of T cell receptor beta chains follows, all from one sample in a study of chemoradiotherapy in HPV16-positive cancers. Libraries were prepared by immunoSEQ multiplex PCR; TCRdb keeps only in-frame clonotypes and omits some of them. The table shows several thousand clones, with over 65% occurring only once. The sample was acquired from a patient who underwent chemoradiotherapy. Every receptor here comes from a human donor with HPV-associated anogenital cancer. CDR3s include the opening cysteine and the closing phenylalanine or tryptophan. D genes are given only for firm matches. Part of the rows lack a size; the others show once, few, many or a class for expanded clones.

d_gene: TRBD1
abundance: few
v_gene: TRBV6-1
j_gene: TRBJ2-7
CDR3aa: CASSEYEGAPYEQYF
CDR3nt: TGTGCCAGCAGTGAATACGAGGGGGCCCCCTACGAGCAGTACTTC

d_gene: TRBD2
abundance: -
v_gene: TRBV28
j_gene: TRBJ2-5
CDR3aa: CASSSLRRGGLETQYF
CDR3nt: TGTGCCAGCAGTTCCTTAAGGCGGGGGGGCCTGGAGACCCAGTACTTC

d_gene: TRBD2
abundance: -
v_gene: TRBV4-1
j_gene: TRBJ2-7
CDR3aa: CASSQGVLRTRGTLYEQYF
CDR3nt: TGCGCCAGCAGCCAAGGGGTTCTTAGGACTAGGGGAACATTATACGAGCAGTACTTC

d_gene: TRBD2
abundance: -
v_gene: TRBV2
j_gene: TRBJ2-1
CDR3aa: CASRLLAGAYNEQFF
CDR3nt: TGTGCCAGCAGGCTACTAGCGGGGGCCTACAATGAGCAGTTCTTC

d_gene: -
abundance: -
v_gene: TRBV15
j_gene: TRBJ1-5
CDR3aa: CATSPDRRSFGQPQHF
CDR3nt: TGTGCCACCAGCCCGGACAGAAGAAGCTTCGGTCAGCCCCAGCATTTT

d_gene: -
abundance: -
v_gene: TRBV5-6
j_gene: TRBJ1-3
CDR3aa: CASSLLRVGGNTIYF
CDR3nt: TGTGCCAGCAGCTTGCTCCGAGTAGGGGGAAACACCATATATTTT

d_gene: -
abundance: -
v_gene: TRBV27
j_gene: TRBJ1-4
CDR3aa: CASRPNAAGADEKLFF
CDR3nt: TGTGCCAGCAGACCAAACGCGGCAGGGGCGGATGAAAAACTGTTTTTT

d_gene: -
abundance: -
v_gene: TRBV9
j_gene: TRBJ1-1
CDR3aa: CASSTSSGWGNTEAFF
CDR3nt: TGTGCCAGCAGCACCTCTAGCGGCTGGGGGAACACTGAAGCTTTCTTT

d_gene: -
abundance: few
v_gene: TRBV30
j_gene: TRBJ2-7
CDR3aa: CAWTGDGSGTYEQYF
CDR3nt: TGTGCCTGGACTGGAGACGGGAGTGGGACCTACGAGCAGTACTTC

d_gene: -
abundance: -
v_gene: TRBV25-1
j_gene: TRBJ2-3
CDR3aa: CASSSSRGGFTDTQYF
CDR3nt: TGTGCCAGCAGCAGTTCGAGGGGGGGTTTCACAGATACGCAGTATTTT

d_gene: -
abundance: -
v_gene: TRBV7-2
j_gene: TRBJ1-2
CDR3aa: CASSGYRSNYGYTF
CDR3nt: TGTGCCAGCAGCGGATACAGATCCAACTATGGCTACACCTTC

d_gene: -
abundance: -
v_gene: TRBV10-3
j_gene: TRBJ2-7
CDR3aa: CAISLPDTRAQEQYF
CDR3nt: TGTGCCATCAGCCTTCCGGACACCCGAGCTCAGGAGCAGTACTTC

d_gene: TRBD2
abundance: -
v_gene: TRBV5-4
j_gene: TRBJ2-1
CDR3aa: CASRLRGGYNEQFF
CDR3nt: TGTGCCAGCAGGCTACGGGGGGGATACAATGAGCAGTTCTTC

d_gene: -
abundance: once
v_gene: TRBV5-4
j_gene: TRBJ2-1
CDR3aa: CASSLQTGPYNEQFF
CDR3nt: TGTGCCAGCAGCCTCCAGACAGGCCCCTACAATGAGCAGTTCTTC

d_gene: -
abundance: -
v_gene: TRBV7-8
j_gene: TRBJ2-1
CDR3aa: CASALGGRSEQFF
CDR3nt: TGTGCCAGCGCTTTAGGGGGGCGGAGTGAGCAGTTCTTC

d_gene: -
abundance: -
v_gene: TRBV6-5
j_gene: TRBJ2-7
CDR3aa: CASSQGSIDEQYF
CDR3nt: TGTGCCAGCAGTCAGGGATCTATCGACGAGCAGTACTTC

d_gene: -
abundance: -
v_gene: TRBV19
j_gene: TRBJ1-1
CDR3aa: CATRGDLNTEAFF
CDR3nt: TGTGCCACAAGGGGCGACCTAAACACTGAAGCTTTCTTT

d_gene: TRBD1
abundance: once
v_gene: TRBV7-6
j_gene: TRBJ2-5
CDR3aa: CASSWAGGSETQYF
CDR3nt: TGTGCCAGCAGCTGGGCAGGGGGCTCAGAGACCCAGTACTTC

d_gene: -
abundance: -
v_gene: TRBV6-1
j_gene: TRBJ2-7
CDR3aa: CASSSRSSYEQYF
CDR3nt: TGTGCCAGCAGTTCTCGGTCCTCCTACGAGCAGTACTTC

d_gene: TRBD2
abundance: -
v_gene: TRBV7-3
j_gene: TRBJ2-2
CDR3aa: CASSLGGSPGELFF
CDR3nt: TGTGCCAGCAGCTTGGGCGGGAGCCCCGGGGAGCTGTTTTTT

d_gene: TRBD1
abundance: -
v_gene: TRBV7-3
j_gene: TRBJ1-6
CDR3aa: CASSPGQQNSPLHF
CDR3nt: TGTGCCAGCAGCCCGGGACAGCAAAATTCACCCCTCCACTTT

d_gene: TRBD2
abundance: once
v_gene: TRBV9
j_gene: TRBJ2-1
CDR3aa: CASSVEWGGSYNEQFF
CDR3nt: TGTGCCAGCAGCGTAGAATGGGGGGGCTCCTACAATGAGCAGTTCTTC

d_gene: -
abundance: -
v_gene: TRBV7-9
j_gene: TRBJ1-6
CDR3aa: CASSPLGERDSPLHF
CDR3nt: TGTGCCAGCAGCCCCCTCGGGGAAAGAGATTCACCCCTCCACTTT

d_gene: -
abundance: -
v_gene: TRBV29-1
j_gene: TRBJ1-2
CDR3aa: CSVLEGGNYGYTF
CDR3nt: TGCAGCGTTCTCGAGGGGGGGAACTATGGCTACACCTTC

d_gene: TRBD1
abundance: few
v_gene: TRBV7-9
j_gene: TRBJ1-6
CDR3aa: CASRSGQINSPLHF
CDR3nt: TGTGCCAGCCGCTCGGGACAGATTAATTCACCCCTCCACTTT

d_gene: -
abundance: -
v_gene: TRBV25-1
j_gene: TRBJ1-2
CDR3aa: CASSDRGRNDLVGYTF
CDR3nt: TGTGCCAGCAGTGACAGGGGCCGGAACGATTTGGTAGGCTACACCTTC

d_gene: -
abundance: -
v_gene: TRBV10-3
j_gene: TRBJ1-5
CDR3aa: CAISPRAFTREGNQPQHF
CDR3nt: TGTGCCATCAGCCCTAGGGCTTTTACCAGAGAGGGCAATCAGCCCCAGCATTTT

d_gene: TRBD2
abundance: -
v_gene: TRBV5-6
j_gene: TRBJ2-7
CDR3aa: CASSHGRGDSYEQYF
CDR3nt: TGTGCCAGCAGCCATGGACGGGGGGACTCCTACGAGCAGTACTTC

d_gene: -
abundance: -
v_gene: TRBV7-7
j_gene: TRBJ2-5
CDR3aa: CASSARQESWETQYF
CDR3nt: TGTGCTAGCAGCGCCCGACAGGAGTCGTGGGAGACCCAGTACTTC

d_gene: -
abundance: few
v_gene: TRBV6-1
j_gene: TRBJ1-5
CDR3aa: CASSEDWFVEGNQPQHF
CDR3nt: TGTGCCAGCAGTGAGGATTGGTTTGTTGAGGGGAATCAGCCCCAGCATTTT

d_gene: -
abundance: -
v_gene: TRBV15
j_gene: TRBJ1-2
CDR3aa: CATSRGRLYGYTF
CDR3nt: TGTGCCACCAGCAGAGGTCGGTTATATGGCTACACCTTC

d_gene: -
abundance: -
v_gene: TRBV7-9
j_gene: TRBJ1-1
CDR3aa: CASSLRQHPNTEAFF
CDR3nt: TGTGCCAGCAGCTTGCGACAGCACCCAAACACTGAAGCTTTCTTT

d_gene: -
abundance: -
v_gene: TRBV29-1
j_gene: TRBJ2-7
CDR3aa: CSVEGQTDSSYEQYF
CDR3nt: TGCAGCGTTGAAGGTCAGACAGATAGCTCCTACGAGCAGTACTTC

d_gene: -
abundance: -
v_gene: TRBV7-9
j_gene: TRBJ2-3
CDR3aa: CASSLAASQFGYF
CDR3nt: TGTGCCAGCAGCTTAGCGGCCAGCCAATTCGGGTATTTT

d_gene: -
abundance: -
v_gene: TRBV11-2
j_gene: TRBJ2-7
CDR3aa: CASRLWDSYEQYF
CDR3nt: TGTGCCAGCAGGCTTTGGGACTCCTACGAGCAGTACTTC

d_gene: TRBD1
abundance: -
v_gene: TRBV6-1
j_gene: TRBJ2-1
CDR3aa: CASSRDREYEQFF
CDR3nt: TGTGCCAGCAGTAGGGACAGGGAATATGAGCAGTTCTTC

d_gene: -
abundance: -
v_gene: TRBV19
j_gene: TRBJ1-5
CDR3aa: CASSIWGQNQPQHF
CDR3nt: TGTGCCAGTAGTATTTGGGGGCAAAATCAGCCCCAGCATTTT

d_gene: -
abundance: -
v_gene: TRBV7-3
j_gene: TRBJ2-2
CDR3aa: CASSGQMNTGELFF
CDR3nt: TGTGCCAGCAGCGGACAGATGAACACCGGGGAGCTGTTTTTT

d_gene: TRBD2
abundance: -
v_gene: TRBV7-6
j_gene: TRBJ2-5
CDR3aa: CASSHGTSGLTQYF
CDR3nt: TGTGCCAGCAGCCACGGGACTAGTGGGCTGACCCAGTACTTC

d_gene: -
abundance: once
v_gene: TRBV29-1
j_gene: TRBJ1-2
CDR3aa: CSADSLHNYGYTF
CDR3nt: TGCAGCGCTGACAGCCTCCATAACTATGGCTACACCTTC